Listed here is a single TCR beta chain. The PCR was carried out with 60 Vbeta primers and 13 Jbeta primers. Assay: immunoSEQ multiplex PCR; the TCRdb copy retains only in-frame clones and omits some. The sample table sets out approximately 130,000 clones. This entry is derived from a study of cytomegalovirus exposure and HLA in healthy donors. Specimen: PBMCs. The TCR originated in an older woman in good health and CMV-seronegative.

In DNA, the CDR3 is TGTGCCAGCAGCTCGGACATGAACAATCAGCCCCAGCATTTT. Translation: CASSSDMNNQPQHF. The chain couples TRBV11-2 to TRBJ1-5, with D tentatively TRBD1 (5 bases). V was cut by 4 bases and J by 3 bases, with 10 bases left in between. There are 14 residues in the CDR3. CDR1 and CDR2 from the germline V gene are SGHAT and FQNNGV.